This entry describes one T cell receptor (beta chain). The antigen is undetermined. Reverse transcription of extracted RNA yielded cDNA, which provided the sequencing template. Only in-frame clones appear in the TCRdb table, and some are missing; sequencing was by immunoSEQ multiplex PCR. Here the sample spans more than 150,000 clones, 50% to 60% being singletons. The sample originates from a study of CD8+ T cells in alopecia areata. Study-wide context: Treated individuals took tofacitinib by mouth, 5 to 10 mg twice daily. Overall study results and limits: Higher clonality than in normal scalp was seen in lesional scalp, especially alopecia totalis/universalis.

Peripheral blood and lesional scalp punch biopsies came from alopecia areata patients. V was shortened by 5 bases and J by 3 bases, with 10 bases between the two germline ends. Germline V gene sequence: CDR1 SGHAT, CDR2 FQNNGV. This CDR3 contains 13 residues. The chain uses TRBV11-2 and TRBJ2-5; possibly TRBD2 for D (6 bases). This TCR was sampled from a human donor with alopecia areata. The sequences come from CD4+ T cells sorted from blood, collected at week 0. This chain's CDR3 is CASSAGTKETQYF. CDR3 in DNA: TGTGCCAGCAGCGCGGGGACCAAAGAGACCCAGTACTTC.